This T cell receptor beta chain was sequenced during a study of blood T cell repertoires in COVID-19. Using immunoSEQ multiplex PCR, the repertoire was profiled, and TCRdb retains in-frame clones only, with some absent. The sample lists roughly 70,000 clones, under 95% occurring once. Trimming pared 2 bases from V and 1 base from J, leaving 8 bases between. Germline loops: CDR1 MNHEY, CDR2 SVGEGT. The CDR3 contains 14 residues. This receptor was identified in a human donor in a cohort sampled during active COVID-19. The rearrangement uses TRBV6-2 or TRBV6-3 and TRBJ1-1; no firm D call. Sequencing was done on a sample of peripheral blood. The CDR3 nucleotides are TGTGCCAGCAGTTACCCGTCAGGGAACACTGAAGCTTTCTTT. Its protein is CASSYPSGNTEAFF.